The sequence of this TCR beta chain was determined in a study of cytomegalovirus exposure and HLA in healthy donors. The CDR3 is 13 residues long. Germline-derived CDR1 and CDR2 are LGHNA and YNFKEQ. Trimming took off 2 bases at V and 3 bases at J, with 7 bases between the two ends. 60 Vbeta and 13 Jbeta primers were used in PCR. The repertoire was sequenced with immunoSEQ multiplex PCR; TCRdb's copy has only in-frame clones and lacks some. The sample lists 70,000 to 100,000 clones; roughly 63% were seen once. Material: PBMCs. This receptor was taken from a man in his fifties in good health and CMV-seronegative. The chain has TRBV4-2 and TRBJ2-5; D remains unclear. The CDR3 DNA is TGTGCCAGCAGCCAACCCTCGGAAGAGACCCAGTACTTC. Translated: CASSQPSEETQYF.